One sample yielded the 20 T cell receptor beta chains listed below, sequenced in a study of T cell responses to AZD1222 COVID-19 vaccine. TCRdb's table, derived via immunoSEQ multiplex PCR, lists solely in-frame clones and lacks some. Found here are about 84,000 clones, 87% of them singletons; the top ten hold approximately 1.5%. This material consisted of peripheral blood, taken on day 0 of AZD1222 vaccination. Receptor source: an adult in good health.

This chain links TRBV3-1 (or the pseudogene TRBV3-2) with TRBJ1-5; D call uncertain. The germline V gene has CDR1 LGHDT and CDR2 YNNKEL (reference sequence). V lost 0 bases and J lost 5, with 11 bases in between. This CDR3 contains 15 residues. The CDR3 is CASSQDMDGDQPQHF. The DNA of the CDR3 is TGTGCCAGCAGCCAAGATATGGATGGGGATCAGCCCCAGCATTTT.

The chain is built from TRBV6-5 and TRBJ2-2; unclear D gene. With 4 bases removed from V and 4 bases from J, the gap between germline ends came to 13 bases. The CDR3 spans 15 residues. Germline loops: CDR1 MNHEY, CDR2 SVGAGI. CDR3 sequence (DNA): TGTGCCAGCAGTTTAAGGATTTCTCTCACCGGGGAGCTGTTTTTT. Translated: CASSLRISLTGELFF.

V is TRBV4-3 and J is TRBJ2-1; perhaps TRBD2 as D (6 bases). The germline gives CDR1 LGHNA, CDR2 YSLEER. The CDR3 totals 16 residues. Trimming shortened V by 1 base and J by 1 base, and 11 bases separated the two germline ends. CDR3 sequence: CASSQGGSGSYNEQFF. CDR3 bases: TGCGCCAGCAGCCAAGGAGGCAGCGGGTCCTACAATGAGCAGTTCTTC.

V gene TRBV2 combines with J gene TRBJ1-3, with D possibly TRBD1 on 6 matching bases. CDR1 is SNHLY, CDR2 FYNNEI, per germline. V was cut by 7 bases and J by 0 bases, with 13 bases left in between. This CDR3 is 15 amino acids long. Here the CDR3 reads CASNSQGLSGNTIYF. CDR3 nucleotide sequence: TGTGCCAGCAACTCACAGGGTCTCTCTGGAAACACCATATATTTT.

The CDR3 bases are TGCGCCAGCAGACCGGAGCTGAATTCACCCCTCCACTTT. Translation gives CASRPELNSPLHF. V is TRBV5-1 and J is TRBJ1-6; no reliable D call. This CDR3 contains 13 residues. Trimming shortened V by 5 bases and J by 7 bases, and 10 bases separated the two germline ends. Germline V lookup: CDR1 SGHRS, CDR2 YFSETQ.

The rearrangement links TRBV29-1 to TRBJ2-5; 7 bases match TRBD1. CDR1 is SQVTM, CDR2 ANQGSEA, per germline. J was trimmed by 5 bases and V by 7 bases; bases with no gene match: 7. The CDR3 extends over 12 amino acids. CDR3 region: CSATGEGETQYF. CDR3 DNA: TGCAGCGCCACAGGGGAAGGGGAGACCCAGTACTTC.

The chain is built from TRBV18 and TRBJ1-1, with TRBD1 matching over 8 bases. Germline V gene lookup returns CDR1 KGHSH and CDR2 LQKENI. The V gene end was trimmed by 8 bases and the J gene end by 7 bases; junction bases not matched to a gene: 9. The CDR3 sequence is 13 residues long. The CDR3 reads CASQQTGDSEAFF. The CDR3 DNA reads TGTGCCAGCCAACAGACAGGGGACAGTGAAGCTTTCTTT. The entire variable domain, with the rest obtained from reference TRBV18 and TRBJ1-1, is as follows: NAGVMQNPRHLVRRRGQEARLRCSPMKGHSHVYWYRQLPEEGLKFMVYLQKENIIDESGMPKERFSAEFPKEGPSILRIQQVVRGDSAAYFCASQQTGDSEAFFGQGTRLTVV.

The CDR3 spells CASSLSEGVYGYTF. CDR3 DNA sequence: TGTGCCAGCAGTTTATCTGAAGGCGTCTATGGCTACACCTTC. The chain carries TRBV27 and TRBJ1-2, with D hard to call. The length of the CDR3 is 14 residues. Germline V lookup: CDR1 MNHEY, CDR2 SMNVEV (reference sequence). V was clipped by 0 bases and J by 4 bases, with 9 bases between them.

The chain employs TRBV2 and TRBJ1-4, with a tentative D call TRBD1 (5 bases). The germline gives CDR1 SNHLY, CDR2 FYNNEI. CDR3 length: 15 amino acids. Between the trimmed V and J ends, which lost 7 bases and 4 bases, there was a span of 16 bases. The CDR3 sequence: CASKRLGQFNEKLFF. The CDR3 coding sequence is TGTGCCAGCAAGCGTTTGGGGCAGTTTAATGAAAAACTGTTTTTT.

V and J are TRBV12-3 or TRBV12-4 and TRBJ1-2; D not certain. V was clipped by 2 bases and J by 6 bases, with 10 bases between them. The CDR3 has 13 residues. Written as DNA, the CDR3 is TGTGCCAGCAGTTTAAAGGCGGCCGATGGCTACACCTTC. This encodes CASSLKAADGYTF.

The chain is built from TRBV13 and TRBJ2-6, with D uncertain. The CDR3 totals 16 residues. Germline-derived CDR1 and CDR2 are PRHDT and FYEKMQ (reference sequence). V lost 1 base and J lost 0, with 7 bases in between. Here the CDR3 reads CASSLVQVSGANVLTF. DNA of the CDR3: TGTGCCAGCAGCTTAGTTCAGGTCTCTGGGGCCAACGTCCTGACTTTC.

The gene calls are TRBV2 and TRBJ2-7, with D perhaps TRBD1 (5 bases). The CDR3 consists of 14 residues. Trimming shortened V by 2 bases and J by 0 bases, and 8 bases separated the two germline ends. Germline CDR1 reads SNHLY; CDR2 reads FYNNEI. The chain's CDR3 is CASSEQGASYEQYF. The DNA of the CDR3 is TGTGCCAGCAGTGAACAGGGCGCCTCCTACGAGCAGTACTTC.

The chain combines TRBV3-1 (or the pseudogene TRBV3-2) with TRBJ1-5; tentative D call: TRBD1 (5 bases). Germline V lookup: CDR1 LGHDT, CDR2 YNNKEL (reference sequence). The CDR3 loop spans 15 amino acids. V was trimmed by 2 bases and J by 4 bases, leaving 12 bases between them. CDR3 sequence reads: CASSQWGLGNQPQHF. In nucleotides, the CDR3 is TGTGCCAGCAGCCAATGGGGACTGGGGAATCAGCCCCAGCATTTT.

CDR3 DNA sequence: TGTGCCAGCAGCTTGACAGGCTTGAACACTGAAGCTTTCTTT. The encoded protein is CASSLTGLNTEAFF. V is TRBV7-8 and J is TRBJ1-1; TRBD1 might be the D (6 bases). Germline CDR1 reads SGHVS; CDR2 reads FQNEAQ. The CDR3 consists of 14 residues. V dropped 3 bases and J dropped 0 bases, with 8 bases sitting between them.

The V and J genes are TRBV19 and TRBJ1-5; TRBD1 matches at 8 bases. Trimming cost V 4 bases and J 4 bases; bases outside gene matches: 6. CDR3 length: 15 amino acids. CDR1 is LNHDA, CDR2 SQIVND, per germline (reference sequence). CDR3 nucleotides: TGTGCCAGTAGTACAGACAGGGGCTCGAATCAGCCCCAGCATTTT. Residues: CASSTDRGSNQPQHF.

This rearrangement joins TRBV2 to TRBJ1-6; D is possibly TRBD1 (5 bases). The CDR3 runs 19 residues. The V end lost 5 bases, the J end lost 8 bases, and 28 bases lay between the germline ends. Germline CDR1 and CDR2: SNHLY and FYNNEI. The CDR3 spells CASSPPQGRDGKVDSPLHF. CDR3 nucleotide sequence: TGTGCCAGCAGTCCCCCGCAGGGACGGGATGGAAAGGTGGATTCACCCCTCCACTTT. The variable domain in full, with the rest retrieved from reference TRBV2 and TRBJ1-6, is EPEVTQTPSHQVTQMGQEVILRCVPISNHLYFYWYRQILGQKVEFLVSFYNNEISEKSEIFDDQFSVERPDGSNFTLKIRSTKLEDSAMYFCASSPPQGRDGKVDSPLHFGNGTRLTVT.

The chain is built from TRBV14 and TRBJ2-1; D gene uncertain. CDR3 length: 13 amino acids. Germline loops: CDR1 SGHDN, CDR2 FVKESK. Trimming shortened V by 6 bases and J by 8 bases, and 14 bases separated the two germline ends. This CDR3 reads CASSRAVGYEQFF. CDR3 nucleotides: TGTGCCAGCAGTCGAGCCGTGGGCTATGAGCAGTTCTTC. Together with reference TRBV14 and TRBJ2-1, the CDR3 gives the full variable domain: EAGVTQFPSHSVIEKGQTVTLRCDPISGHDNLYWYRRVMGKEIKFLLHFVKESKQDESGMPNNRFLAERTGGTYSTLKVQPAELEDSGVYFCASSRAVGYEQFFGPGTRLTVL.

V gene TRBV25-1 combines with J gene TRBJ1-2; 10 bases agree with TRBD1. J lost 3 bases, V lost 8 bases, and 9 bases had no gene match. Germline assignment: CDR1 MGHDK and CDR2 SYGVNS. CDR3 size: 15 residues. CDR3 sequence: CASSRSGTGDYGYTF. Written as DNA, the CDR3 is TGTGCCAGCTCGCGTTCGGGGACAGGGGACTATGGCTACACCTTC.

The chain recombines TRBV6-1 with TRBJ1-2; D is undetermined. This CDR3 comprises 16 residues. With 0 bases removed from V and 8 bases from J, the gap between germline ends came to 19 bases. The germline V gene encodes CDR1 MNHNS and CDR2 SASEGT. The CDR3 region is CASSEAPGPALGGYTF. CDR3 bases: TGTGCCAGCAGTGAAGCCCCGGGCCCCGCTTTGGGAGGCTACACCTTC.

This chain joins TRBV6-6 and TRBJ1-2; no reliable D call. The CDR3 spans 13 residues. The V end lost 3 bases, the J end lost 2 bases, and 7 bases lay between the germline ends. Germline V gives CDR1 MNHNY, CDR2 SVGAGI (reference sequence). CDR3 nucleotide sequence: TGTGCCAGCAGTTATGGCACGAACTATGGCTACACCTTC. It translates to CASSYGTNYGYTF.